The 22 T cell receptor beta chains in this list originate from one sample, sequenced in a study of T cells in Graves' hyperthyroidism and ophthalmopathy. RNA transcripts yielded amplified TCR beta CDR3 regions. First-round RT-PCR targeting the TCR CDR3 was performed with the HTBI primer set. TCRdb ran MiXCR on the multiplex PCR reads and lists one entry per CDR3 protein. The sample records roughly 380,000 distinct CDR3 sequences, about a sixth being singletons. Sequenced sample: blood. These receptors were taken from a woman between 40 and 55 years old with Graves' ophthalmopathy.

Ten or more counts support this clonotype. V gene TRBV5-1 combines with J gene TRBJ2-7; 8 bases are a match to TRBD2. The CDR3 is 15 residues long. Germline V CDR1 and CDR2: SGHRS, YFSETQ. V lost 4 bases, J lost 7 bases, and 13 bases stayed unmatched. CDR3 nucleotides: TGCGCCAGCAGCCTCACTAGCGGACCTACGCGGGAGCAGTACTTC. Translation gives CASSLTSGPTREQYF.

The V and J genes are TRBV5-1 and TRBJ2-2, with 10 bases aligning to TRBD2. J gave up 7 bases and V 3 bases, and 6 bases lay outside the gene matches. Germline V lookup: CDR1 SGHRS, CDR2 YFSETQ. The CDR3 sequence is 15 residues long. The CDR3 spells CASSSLAGADGELFF. DNA for the CDR3: TGCGCCAGCAGCTCCCTAGCGGGAGCGGACGGGGAGCTGTTTTTT.

This sequence joins TRBV6-5 and TRBJ2-2, with 7 bases identical to TRBD2. Germline CDR1 is MNHEY and CDR2 is SVGAGI. CDR3 length: 16 amino acids. V was clipped by 2 bases and J by 6 bases; unmatched bases: 9. The CDR3 nucleotides are TGTGCCAGCAGTTACAATGCGGGAGTCGTGGCCGGGGAGCTGTTTTTT. Translating gives CASSYNAGVVAGELFF.

This clonotype was seen only a few times. In DNA form, the CDR3 reads TGTGCCAGCAGCTTAGTTTTCTTTGAAGCTTTCTTT. It translates to CASSLVFFEAFF. The chain recombines TRBV13 with TRBJ1-1; D gene unclear. Trimming stripped 1 base from V and 7 bases from J, with 7 bases between. The CDR3 loop spans 12 amino acids. Germline V CDR1 and CDR2: PRHDT, FYEKMQ (reference sequence).

There are many counts of this clonotype. The chain combines TRBV11-2 with TRBJ1-6; 7 positions agree with TRBD1. The J segment lost 11 bases and the V segment lost 4 bases, leaving 8 bases of the junction unmatched. Germline V gene lookup returns CDR1 SGHAT and CDR2 FQNNGV. The CDR3 has 14 residues. The DNA for the CDR3 is TGTGCCAGCAGCTCTGGACAGGCTGATCCACCCCTCCACTTT. It yields the protein CASSSGQADPPLHF.

With regard to this clonotype: This sequence may be a read error, since a much larger clone differs from it by one base. The chain is built from TRBV4-1 and TRBJ2-5, with D possibly being TRBD2 (6 bases). The CDR3 has 14 residues. Germline V CDR1 and CDR2: MGHRA, YSYEKL. V shed 0 bases and J shed 7 bases, with 12 bases lying between them. The CDR3 loop is CASSQEGRGGTQYF. The CDR3 DNA reads as TGCGCCAGCAGCCAAGAGGGGCGGGGAGGGACCCAGTACTTC.

This clonotype was found many times. The chain couples TRBV5-1 to TRBJ2-7; D not resolved. CDR3 length: 13 amino acids. CDR1 is SGHRS and CDR2 is YFSETQ in the germline V gene. Deletions cut 0 bases from V and 7 bases from J, with 11 bases between. The CDR3 DNA reads as TGCGCCAGCAGCTTGGCCCGGAGTGAGGAGCAGTACTTC. This encodes CASSLARSEEQYF.

This rearrangement joins TRBV4-1 to TRBJ2-5; tentatively, D is TRBD2 (7 bases). Germline CDR1 and CDR2: MGHRA and YSYEKL. The V gene lost 1 base and the J gene lost 5 bases, with 11 bases spanning the gap. CDR3 size: 14 residues. This CDR3 reads CASSQGGGGETQYF. For the CDR3, the DNA is TGCGCCAGCAGCCAAGGCGGGGGCGGGGAGACCCAGTACTTC.

This clonotype occurred many times. CDR3 sequence (DNA): TGTGCCAGCCTAGACGGGAGCTCCTATAATTCACCCCTCCACTTT. This sequence encodes CASLDGSSYNSPLHF. The rearrangement uses TRBV28 and TRBJ1-6, with no clear D. Germline CDR1 reads MDHEN; CDR2 reads SYDVKM. Trimming shortened V by 8 bases and J by 0 bases, and 11 bases separated the two germline ends. There are 15 residues in the CDR3. Filled out from reference TRBV28 and TRBJ1-6, the complete variable domain reads DVKVTQSSRYLVKRTGEKVFLECVQDMDHENMFWYRQDPGLGLRLIYFSYDVKMKEKGDIPEGYSVSREKKERFSLILESASTNQTSMYLCASLDGSSYNSPLHFGNGTRLTVT.

This clonotype was counted many times. This chain uses TRBV6-1 with TRBJ1-1; tentatively, D is TRBD1 (5 bases). The CDR3 is 12 amino acids. V was clipped by 6 bases and J by 4 bases, with 9 bases between them. Germline loops: CDR1 MNHNS, CDR2 SASEGT. CDR3 in DNA: TGTGCCAGCAGGGGGCCAAGCACTGAAGCTTTCTTT. It encodes CASRGPSTEAFF.

This clonotype came up many times. CDR3 nucleotide sequence: TGCAGCGTTAGCTTCGGGGTTGCCACTGAAGCTTTCTTT. Its translation is CSVSFGVATEAFF. The J gene is TRBJ1-1, the V gene TRBV29-1; D remains ambiguous. The CDR3 spans 13 residues. Germline assignment: CDR1 SQVTM and CDR2 ANQGSEA. V was cut by 5 bases and J by 4 bases, with 14 bases left in between. Combining the CDR3 with reference TRBV29-1 and TRBJ1-1 gives the whole variable domain SAVISQKPSRDICQRGTSLTIQCQVDSQVTMMFWYRQQPGQSLTLIATANQGSEATYESGFVIDKFPISRPNLTFSTLTVSNMSPEDSSIYLCSVSFGVATEAFFGQGTRLTVV.

At least ten counts were recorded for this clonotype. V usage is TRBV20-1 and J usage is TRBJ2-7, with D perhaps matching TRBD2 (5 bases). Germline V gene lookup returns CDR1 DFQATT and CDR2 SNEGSKA (reference sequence). Trimming cost V 0 bases and J 0 bases, with 15 bases left between them. The CDR3 is 16 amino acids. The CDR3 protein is CSARDLLAQSSYEQYF. The CDR3 DNA sequence: TGCAGTGCTAGAGATCTTTTAGCGCAGAGCTCCTACGAGCAGTACTTC.

This clonotype was recorded many times. The rearrangement joins TRBV5-1 to TRBJ1-1; 7 positions agree with TRBD1. V shed 2 bases, J shed 8 bases, and the junction held 3 bases outside the gene matches. The length of the CDR3 is 12 residues. The germline CDR1 and CDR2 sequences are SGHRS and YFSETQ. The CDR3 protein is CASSLTGVEAFF. Here the CDR3 DNA reads TGCGCCAGCAGCTTAACAGGGGTAGAAGCTTTCTTT.

This clonotype was seen at least ten times. The chain uses TRBV2 and TRBJ1-1; the match to TRBD1 covers 9 bases. Trimming cost V 6 bases and J 6 bases; bases outside gene matches: 8. CDR1 and CDR2 from the germline V gene are SNHLY and FYNNEI. CDR3 length: 14 amino acids. CDR3 residues: CASRPGQGVAEAFF. The CDR3 region has the DNA TGTGCCAGCAGGCCGGGACAGGGAGTAGCTGAAGCTTTCTTT.

This clonotype was detected only a few times. The chain carries TRBV6-1 and TRBJ2-7, with D maybe TRBD1 (5 bases). Trimming removed 5 bases at V and 5 bases at J, with 13 bases between. This CDR3 spans 13 amino acids. Looked up from germline, CDR1 is MNHNS and CDR2 is SASEGT. The CDR3 nucleotides are TGTGCCAGCAGTCCCCCAGGGCGACACGAGCAGTACTTC. It codes for CASSPPGRHEQYF.

The chain combines TRBV11-1 with TRBJ2-7; no reliable D call. CDR1 and CDR2 (germline): SGHAT, FQDESV (reference sequence). With 3 bases removed from V and 6 bases from J, the gap between germline ends came to 18 bases. The CDR3 spans 15 residues. CDR3 coding DNA: TGTGCCAGCAGCTTCATAGTCACACCACACTCCGAGCAGTACTTC. The encoded protein is CASSFIVTPHSEQYF.

This clonotype has at least ten counts. The V gene is TRBV7-9, the J gene TRBJ2-4; D gene uncertain. Trimming pared 4 bases from V and 8 bases from J, leaving 9 bases between. Per germline, CDR1 SEHNR and CDR2 FQNEAQ (reference sequence). The CDR3 is 12 amino acids. CDR3 nucleotides: TGTGCCAGCAGCTCCCTTACGGACATTCAGTACTTC. Protein sequence: CASSSLTDIQYF.

There are many counts of this clonotype. V gene TRBV11-2 combines with J gene TRBJ1-5; possible D gene TRBD1, 5 bases. Germline V lookup: CDR1 SGHAT, CDR2 FQNNGV. V was pared by 0 bases and J by 0 bases, with 9 bases between. The CDR3 totals 16 residues. Written as DNA, the CDR3 is TGTGCCAGCAGCTTAGAGGGACCTTATAGCAATCAGCCCCAGCATTTT. Its protein is CASSLEGPYSNQPQHF. The entire variable domain, with the rest obtained from reference TRBV11-2 and TRBJ1-5, is as follows: EAGVAQSPRYKIIEKRQSVAFWCNPISGHATLYWYQQILGQGPKLLIQFQNNGVVDDSQLPKDRFSAERLKGVDSTLKIQPAKLEDSAVYLCASSLEGPYSNQPQHFGDGTRLSIL.

This sequence joins TRBV28 and TRBJ2-3, with TRBD2 matching over 10 bases. V was pared by 2 bases and J by 6 bases, with 20 bases of the junction left unmatched. This CDR3 is 20 amino acids long. Germline V CDR1 and CDR2: MDHEN, SYDVKM. The chain's CDR3 is CASSLEYWGIAGGRSDTQYF. The CDR3 DNA follows: TGTGCCAGCAGTTTAGAATATTGGGGGATAGCGGGAGGCCGAAGTGATACGCAGTATTTT.

The chain is built from TRBV29-1 and TRBJ1-2, with a tentative D call TRBD1 (5 bases). Germline CDR1 and CDR2: SQVTM and ANQGSEA. This CDR3 region has 11 residues. V was pared by 1 base and J by 10 bases, with 10 bases between. For the CDR3, the DNA is TGCAGCGTTGAAGGGGGACGTGTCTACACCTTC. It yields the protein CSVEGGRVYTF.

V and J are TRBV12-5 and TRBJ2-2, with D possibly matching TRBD1 (5 bases). Germline CDR1 LGHNT, CDR2 FRNRAP. The CDR3 extends over 14 amino acids. The V gene lost 1 base and the J gene lost 6 bases, with 9 bases spanning the gap. DNA for the CDR3: TGTGCTAGTGGTTTGGGACAGCGCGCCGGGGAGCTGTTTTTT. It specifies CASGLGQRAGELFF. Supplemented by reference TRBV12-5 and TRBJ2-2, the full variable domain reads DARVTQTPRHKVTEMGQEVTMRCQPILGHNTVFWYRQTMMQGLELLAYFRNRAPLDDSGMPKDRFSAEMPDATLATLKIQPSEPRDSAVYFCASGLGQRAGELFFGEGSRLTVL.

This clonotype showed up many times. This chain links TRBV29-1 with TRBJ1-1, with D possibly matching TRBD1 (5 bases). Germline-derived CDR1 and CDR2 are SQVTM and ANQGSEA. Between the trimmed V and J ends, which lost 7 bases and 1 base, there was a span of 13 bases. This CDR3 has 13 residues. CDR3 in DNA: TGCAGCGCTGTCCGGGGGAAGAACACTGAAGCTTTCTTT. It is translated as CSAVRGKNTEAFF.